One sample yielded the 23 T cell receptor beta chains listed below, sequenced in a study of T cell responses to AZD1222 COVID-19 vaccine. Clones were sequenced by immunoSEQ multiplex PCR, and TCRdb holds only the in-frame ones, with some missing. The table shows around 150,000 clones, with roughly nine tenths occurring only once. Sequencing used peripheral blood, obtained 28 days after the second dose of the MenACWY control vaccine. The receptor source for this set is an adult who received the MenACWY meningococcal vaccine as a control.

The chain has TRBV7-2 and TRBJ2-5, with D maybe TRBD2 (5 bases). Trimming removed 1 base from V and 1 base from J, with 10 bases in between. This CDR3 comprises 15 residues. Germline-derived CDR1 and CDR2 are SGHTA and FQGNSA. In DNA form, the CDR3 reads TGTGCCAGCAGCTTAGGACTACCCTCCCAAGAGACCCAGTACTTC. This sequence encodes CASSLGLPSQETQYF.

The chain carries TRBV2 and TRBJ2-2; no clear D. This CDR3 region has 14 residues. V was trimmed by 5 bases and J by 4 bases, leaving 11 bases between them. CDR1 and CDR2 (germline): SNHLY, FYNNEI. The CDR3 DNA reads as TGTGCCAGCAGTCTATCCTCGAGCACCGGGGAGCTGTTTTTT. It codes for CASSLSSSTGELFF.

The chain couples TRBV19 to TRBJ2-1; TRBD1 is a possible D gene (6 bases). The CDR3 has 16 residues. V was pared by 3 bases and J by 6 bases, with 18 bases between. The V gene's germline CDR1 is LNHDA and CDR2 SQIVND (reference sequence). The CDR3 nucleotides are TGTGCCAGTAGTATCAAAAGCCAGGGGTATGGCAATGAGCAGTTCTTC. Its protein is CASSIKSQGYGNEQFF.

The CDR3 coding sequence is TGTGCCAGCAGTTTCCAGGAAAGAAATGAGCAGTTCTTC. Amino acids: CASSFQERNEQFF. The J gene is TRBJ2-1, the V gene TRBV12-3 or TRBV12-4; no clear D gene. The CDR3 length is 13 residues. Trimming shortened V by 3 bases and J by 7 bases, and 10 bases separated the two germline ends.

The rearrangement joins TRBV25-1 to TRBJ2-5; D gene ambiguous. The CDR3 is 10 amino acids. Trimming stripped 3 bases from V and 7 bases from J, with 3 bases between. The V gene's germline CDR1 is MGHDK and CDR2 SYGVNS. CDR3 sequence (DNA): TGTGCCAGCAGTGAGGGGACCCAGTACTTC. The encoded protein is CASSEGTQYF.

The chain combines TRBV6-6 with TRBJ2-3; no reliable D call. Trimming pared 2 bases from V and 6 bases from J, leaving 9 bases between. Germline CDR1 MNHNY, CDR2 SVGAGI (reference sequence). The CDR3 contains 13 residues. Written as DNA, the CDR3 is TGTGCCAGCAGTTACCCGGCCGTGGATACGCAGTATTTT. As protein: CASSYPAVDTQYF.

The chain employs TRBV3-1 (or the pseudogene TRBV3-2) and TRBJ2-1, with D tentatively TRBD2 (5 bases). CDR1 is LGHDT and CDR2 is YNNKEL in the germline V gene (reference sequence). V lost 7 bases and J 8 bases, leaving 15 bases between the germline ends. This CDR3 spans 13 amino acids. CDR3 nucleotide sequence: TGTGCCAGCACCCCTCCGGGAAGCGATGAGCAGTTCTTC. This encodes CASTPPGSDEQFF.

This sequence joins TRBV10-1 and TRBJ1-4; the D is unclear. The V gene's germline CDR1 is WNHNN and CDR2 SYGVQD (reference sequence). Between the trimmed V and J ends, which lost 2 bases and 2 bases, there was a span of 0 bases. This CDR3 has 12 residues. This CDR3 reads CASSETNEKLFF. In DNA form, the CDR3 reads TGCGCCAGCAGTGAGACTAATGAAAAACTGTTTTTT.

The chain links TRBV6-6 to TRBJ2-5, with 13 bases identical to TRBD2. The germline V gene encodes CDR1 MNHNY and CDR2 SVGAGI (reference sequence). V gave up 5 bases and J gave up 1 base; unmatched junction bases: 10. The CDR3 spans 18 residues. The CDR3 bases are TGTGCCAGCAGTCCGGGACTAGCGGGGATACCGATCCAAGAGACCCAGTACTTC. Amino acids: CASSPGLAGIPIQETQYF.

The chain is built from TRBV29-1 and TRBJ2-5, with D uncertain. CDR1 and CDR2 (germline): SQVTM, ANQGSEA. CDR3 length equals 13 residues. V lost 7 bases and J 2 bases, leaving 14 bases between the germline ends. For the CDR3, the DNA is TGCAGCGCCTTGGGGATAGGGCAAGAGACCCAGTACTTC. It codes for CSALGIGQETQYF.

This chain connects TRBV10-3 to TRBJ2-7, with 11 nucleotides matching TRBD1. In germline, CDR1 is ENHRY, CDR2 SYGVKD. V shed 2 bases, J shed 6 bases, and the junction held 9 bases outside the gene matches. This CDR3 has 16 amino acids. CDR3 protein: CAISERSGQGASEQYF. In nucleotides, the CDR3 is TGTGCCATCAGTGAGAGAAGTGGACAGGGGGCCTCCGAGCAGTACTTC.

The rearrangement links TRBV2 to TRBJ1-1, with D hard to call. The germline CDR1 and CDR2 sequences are SNHLY and FYNNEI. Trimming cost V 3 bases and J 3 bases, with 5 bases left between them. The CDR3 spans 12 residues. CDR3 amino acids: CASSEQDTEAFF. The CDR3 DNA sequence: TGTGCCAGCAGTGAGCAGGACACTGAAGCTTTCTTT.

This clone occurred once. The chain carries TRBV7-2 and TRBJ1-3, with a possible D match to TRBD1 (5 bases). Germline CDR1 and CDR2: SGHTA and FQGNSA. Trimming cost V 5 bases and J 8 bases, with 16 bases left between them. The CDR3 sequence is 14 residues long. The CDR3 reads CASSPARVVDTIYF. DNA for the CDR3: TGTGCCAGCAGCCCCGCCAGGGTAGTAGACACCATATATTTT. Based on the CDR3 plus reference TRBV7-2 and TRBJ1-3, the full variable domain is GAGVSQSPSNKVTEKGKDVELRCDPISGHTALYWYRQSLGQGLEFLIYFQGNSAPDKSGLPSDRFSAERTGGSVSTLTIQRTQQEDSAVYLCASSPARVVDTIYFGEGSWLTVV.

The chain couples TRBV27 to TRBJ2-7; the D gene is possibly TRBD1 (6 bases). The germline CDR1 and CDR2 sequences are MNHEY and SMNVEV (reference sequence). The V end lost 2 bases, the J end lost 5 bases, and 10 bases lay between the germline ends. The CDR3 sequence is 13 residues long. The CDR3: CASSLARGDEQYF. CDR3 coding DNA: TGTGCCAGCAGTTTAGCCAGGGGAGACGAGCAGTACTTC.

This chain links TRBV28 with TRBJ2-1; weak D call: TRBD1 (5 bases). The CDR3 covers 13 residues. Germline assignment: CDR1 MDHEN and CDR2 SYDVKM. Between the trimmed V and J ends, which lost 7 bases and 2 bases, there was a span of 9 bases. In DNA form, the CDR3 reads TGTGCCAGCACCTCGACAGCCTACAATGAGCAGTTCTTC. It codes for CASTSTAYNEQFF. The full variable domain, with the rest looked up from reference TRBV28 and TRBJ2-1, is DVKVTQSSRYLVKRTGEKVFLECVQDMDHENMFWYRQDPGLGLRLIYFSYDVKMKEKGDIPEGYSVSREKKERFSLILESASTNQTSMYLCASTSTAYNEQFFGPGTRLTVL.

The chain recombines TRBV4-3 with TRBJ2-4, with D maybe TRBD1 (5 bases). Trimming removed 0 bases at V and 0 bases at J, with 15 bases between. The CDR3 is 18 amino acids. CDR1 is LGHNA, CDR2 YSLEER, per germline. The CDR3 nucleotides are TGCGCCAGCAGCCAAGATTACAGGCGAATCCTAGCCAAAAACATTCAGTACTTC. Encoded protein: CASSQDYRRILAKNIQYF.

V usage is TRBV19 and J usage is TRBJ1-2; 10 bases line up with TRBD1. The J segment lost 4 bases and the V segment lost 7 bases, leaving 12 bases of the junction unmatched. CDR1 LNHDA and CDR2 SQIVND come from the germline V gene (reference sequence). The CDR3 contains 16 residues. The CDR3 nucleotides are TGTGCCAGTACCCCGAACTCGGGACAGGGGTCCTATGGCTACACCTTC. Its protein product is CASTPNSGQGSYGYTF.

Written as DNA, the CDR3 is TGTGCCAGTAAAATTGGACAGAAGAACAATGAGCAGTTCTTC. Translated, it gives CASKIGQKNNEQFF. The V call is TRBV19, the J call TRBJ2-1, with a weak D call TRBD1 (6 bases). Germline V gene data show CDR1 as LNHDA and CDR2 as SQIVND (reference sequence). The germline V and J ends were trimmed by 7 bases and 5 bases, with 15 bases remaining between them. The CDR3 has 14 amino acids.

V is TRBV11-3 and J is TRBJ1-1; a possible D gene is TRBD1 (6 bases). Per the germline V gene, CDR1 is SGHNT and CDR2 is YENEEA. CDR3 length: 13 residues. The germline V and J ends were trimmed by 5 bases and 4 bases, with 11 bases remaining between them. The CDR3 bases are TGTGCCAGCAGCACTGACAGGACCACTGAAGCTTTCTTT. Translation: CASSTDRTTEAFF.

The genes are TRBV24-1 and TRBJ1-2; TRBD1 agrees at 8 bases. Germline-derived CDR1 and CDR2 are KGHDR and SFDVKD. The trim removed 2 bases at V and 3 bases at J, leaving 4 bases unmatched. The CDR3 loop spans 15 amino acids. This chain's CDR3 is CATSDSTGVDYGYTF. The CDR3 nucleotides read TGTGCCACCAGTGATTCGACAGGGGTAGACTATGGCTACACCTTC.

The genes are TRBV19 and TRBJ1-3; no firm D call. Germline-derived CDR1 and CDR2 are LNHDA and SQIVND (reference sequence). The V gene lost 0 bases and the J gene lost 0 bases, with 6 bases spanning the gap. The CDR3 has 15 amino acids. The CDR3 reads CASSIDGSSGNTIYF. The CDR3 region has the DNA TGTGCCAGTAGTATAGACGGAAGCTCTGGAAACACCATATATTTT. Combining the CDR3 with reference TRBV19 and TRBJ1-3 gives the whole variable domain DGGITQSPKYLFRKEGQNVTLSCEQNLNHDAMYWYRQDPGQGLRLIYYSQIVNDFQKGDIAEGYSVSREKKESFPLTVTSAQKNPTAFYLCASSIDGSSGNTIYFGEGSWLTVV.

The gene calls are TRBV29-1 and TRBJ2-2; D unclear. The CDR3 totals 16 residues. The ends were cut back, 4 bases at V and 0 bases at J, with 15 bases in the middle. The germline V gene has CDR1 SQVTM and CDR2 ANQGSEA. The CDR3 here is CSVGVGHFANTGELFF. The CDR3 region has the DNA TGCAGCGTTGGGGTTGGGCACTTCGCGAACACCGGGGAGCTGTTTTTT.

This CDR3 reads CASSTTGLETQYF. CDR3 nucleotides: TGTGCCAGCAGCACGACAGGGCTGGAGACCCAGTACTTC. The chain recombines TRBV9 with TRBJ2-5, with 7 bases matching TRBD1. V dropped 4 bases and J dropped 5; count of bases not matched to a gene: 5. This CDR3 contains 13 residues. In germline, CDR1 is SGDLS, CDR2 YYNGEE.